This T cell receptor beta chain was captured by sequencing in a study of CD8+ T cells in alopecia areata. Study-level information: Twice daily, treated patients received 5 to 10 mg of oral tofacitinib.

There are a few counts of this clone. The antigen is not known. Other DNA sequences in this specimen translate into the identical CDR3. Study-level findings and limits: Sequencing of scalp tissue also captures the resident alphabeta T cells of normal skin.

Isolated RNA was reverse transcribed into cDNA used as the sequencing template. Sequenced by immunoSEQ multiplex PCR; TCRdb stores in-frame clones only, minus some. The profile shows around 250,000 clones, 67% of them singletons. CDR1 is SNHLY, CDR2 FYNNEI, per germline. CDR3 length equals 11 residues. V was trimmed by 5 bases and J by 2 bases, leaving 3 bases between them. The sorting of PBMCs gave CD4+ and CD8+ T cells. The chain couples TRBV2 to TRBJ1-1; D not certain. This receptor was taken from a human donor with alopecia areata. Specimen: CD4+ T cells sorted from blood, collected at week 0. The CDR3 DNA follows: TGTGCCAGCAGTCTTAACACTGAAGCTTTCTTT. Its protein product is CASSLNTEAFF.